These 6 T cell receptor beta chains originate from one sample sequenced in a study of OX40 agonist ivuxolimab in advanced cancers. Repertoires were generated with immunoSEQ multiplex PCR, while TCRdb's copy carries only in-frame clones and drops some. The sample records tens of thousands of clones, about 90% being singletons. The sequences come from CD4+ or CD8+ T cells sorted from blood, collected in a trial of the OX40 agonist ivuxolimab. Every receptor here comes from an adult with an advanced solid tumor such as melanoma, head and neck, liver or kidney cancer.

This rearrangement joins TRBV7-6 to TRBJ2-7, with TRBD2 as a possible D gene (6 bases). The V and J ends lost 1 base and 2 bases respectively, with 12 bases between them. The germline V gene has CDR1 SGHVS and CDR2 FNYEAQ. The CDR3 is made up of 15 amino acids. As DNA, the CDR3 is TGTGCCAGCAGCTTAGGCGGGACGGGGGCCTACGAGCAGTACTTC. Its translation: CASSLGGTGAYEQYF.

The chain is built from TRBV6-5 and TRBJ2-7; D gene unclear. The germline V gene encodes CDR1 MNHEY and CDR2 SVGAGI. The V end was cut by 3 bases, the J end by 0 bases, with 12 bases between. The CDR3 is 15 amino acids. Here the CDR3 reads CASSYFPVPSYEQYF. As DNA, the CDR3 is TGTGCCAGCAGTTATTTCCCGGTGCCCTCCTACGAGCAGTACTTC.

This rearrangement joins TRBV19 to TRBJ2-7, with 9 positions matching TRBD2. Germline lookup yields CDR1 LNHDA and CDR2 SQIVND (reference sequence). V dropped 3 bases and J dropped 3; count of bases not matched to a gene: 3. This CDR3 comprises 14 residues. The CDR3 spells CASSILAGYYEQYF. The CDR3, as DNA: TGTGCCAGTAGTATCCTAGCGGGGTACTACGAGCAGTACTTC.

The chain uses TRBV11-2 and TRBJ1-2, with D unresolved. V lost 4 bases and J lost 2, with 14 bases in between. CDR1 and CDR2 (germline): SGHAT, FQNNGV. The CDR3 is made up of 15 amino acids. CDR3 sequence reads: CASSSYESRNYGYTF. The CDR3 nucleotides read TGTGCCAGCAGCTCCTACGAGAGCCGGAACTATGGCTACACCTTC.

The gene calls are TRBV6-1 and TRBJ1-1; a possible D gene is TRBD1 (5 bases). The CDR3 totals 14 residues. V dropped 8 bases and J dropped 0 bases, with 13 bases sitting between them. CDR1 MNHNS and CDR2 SASEGT come from the germline V gene. The CDR3 loop is CASGQGEVNTEAFF. The CDR3 DNA is TGTGCCAGCGGGCAGGGCGAAGTGAACACTGAAGCTTTCTTT.

CDR3 sequence: CASMRTSGRANTGELFF. CDR3 bases: TGTGCCAGTATGAGGACTAGCGGGAGGGCGAACACCGGGGAGCTGTTTTTT. The rearrangement uses TRBV19 and TRBJ2-2, with 15 bases fitting TRBD2. Trimming took 7 bases from V and 0 from J; bases not matched to a gene: 3. Germline CDR1 and CDR2: LNHDA and SQIVND (reference sequence). This CDR3 spans 17 amino acids.